This TCR beta chain stems from a study of blood T cell repertoires in COVID-19 (dated by TCRdb to the early 2020s). Turning to the overall study: Samples from collaborators originated in the United States, Italy and Spain and spanned both the acute and convalescent phases of COVID-19. The prospective study material was composed of cDNA or gDNA derived from T cells, B-cell-depleted T cells, or PBMCs. Subjects who had been exposed to COVID-19, were actively infected with it, or had recovered from it provided the deeply sampled blood TCRbeta repertoires that made up the dataset. The repertoires were released in a freely available public database intended as a resource for research on the immune response to SARS-CoV-2. Samples came from the ongoing ImmuneRACE study (first 160 participants) plus 1,254 subjects from 6 global collaborators. Nearly every sample came with metadata listing a de-identified subject ID, COVID-19 status, age in years and sex. HLA class I and class II types, where available, came from metadata supplied by the sample provider rather than from assay-based typing. Here is what the overall study found, with its caveats: How much clinical and demographic metadata was included differed by source and by participant, and the metadata was provided uncurated.

Enrolling through a virtual design, the prospective study's participants ranged in age from roughly 18 to 89 years and lived across 24 United States geographic areas. In the prospective study, cohorts were assigned on the basis of participant-reported clinical history obtained from a screening survey and a study questionnaire. A participant counted as exposed if, within 2 weeks of entering the study, that participant had been in contact with someone who had a PCR-confirmed or clinician-diagnosed COVID-19 case. In the prospective study, whole blood, serum and a nasopharyngeal or oropharyngeal swab were collected from each participant by mobile phlebotomists. Additional blood draws and questionnaires over an approximately two-month period could optionally be provided by prospective study participants. Before DNA extraction, prospective study blood samples were shipped either frozen or at room temperature.

This clone was detected once. This receptor's antigen is unknown. No much larger clonotype is one base removed from it; base qualities were not supplied. The immunoSEQ Assay, a bias-controlled multiplex PCR, was used to amplify TCRbeta CDR3 regions from genomic DNA. In the original analysis: Within the assay, amplification of reference gene primers was used to estimate how many nucleated cells each sample contained. Sequence reads were collapsed and filtered to measure the absolute abundance of every unique TCRbeta CDR3 rearrangement. Productive Simpson clonality was computed per sample as the square root of Simpson's diversity index over productive rearrangements. TCRdb mirrors the immuneACCESS table, restricted to in-frame sequences. Some clones are absent from its copies; in checked studies, under half trace to an unresolved V gene, and the reason for the others is unknown. V, J and clone size are taken as reported in that table, and D and trimming were inferred from the DNA itself. This sample lists 290,000 or so clones; 80% to 85% were detected once. The top ten constitute 5% of the sample.

CDR1 MNHEY and CDR2 SVGAGI were looked up in the germline V gene. The CDR3 covers 14 residues, taking in both the cysteine and the phenylalanine. The kept DNA is CDR3 alone, 42 bases in frame from the first base. Trimming costs V 8 bases and J 7 bases, and their ends lie 21 bases apart. This clonotype originated in a man in his forties or fifties who had been exposed to COVID-19. The chain links TRBV6-5 with TRBJ2-7, and possibly TRBD2, on 5 matching bases. The specimen sequenced was PBMCs or T cells enriched from blood (not recorded which). The bases read TGTGCCAGCTGGGAGATCCGAGTTTCGGGAGAGCAGTACTTC. This sequence encodes CASWEIRVSGEQYF.